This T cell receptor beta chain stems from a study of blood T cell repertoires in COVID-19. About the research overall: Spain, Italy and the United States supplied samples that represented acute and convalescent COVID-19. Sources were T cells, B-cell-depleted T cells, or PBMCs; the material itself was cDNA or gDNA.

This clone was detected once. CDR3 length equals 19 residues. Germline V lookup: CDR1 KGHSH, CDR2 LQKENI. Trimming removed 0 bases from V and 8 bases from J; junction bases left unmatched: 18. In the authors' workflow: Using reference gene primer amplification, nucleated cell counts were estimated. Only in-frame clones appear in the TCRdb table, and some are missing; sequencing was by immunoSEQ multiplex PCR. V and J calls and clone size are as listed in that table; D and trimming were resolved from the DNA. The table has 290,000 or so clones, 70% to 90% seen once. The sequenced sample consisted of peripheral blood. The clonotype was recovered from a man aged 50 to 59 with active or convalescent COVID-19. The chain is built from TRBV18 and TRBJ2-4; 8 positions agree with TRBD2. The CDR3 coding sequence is TGTGCCAGCTCACCACCGATGAGACGGGAGGGCCTCCGATCGGACATTCAGTACTTC. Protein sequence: CASSPPMRREGLRSDIQYF.